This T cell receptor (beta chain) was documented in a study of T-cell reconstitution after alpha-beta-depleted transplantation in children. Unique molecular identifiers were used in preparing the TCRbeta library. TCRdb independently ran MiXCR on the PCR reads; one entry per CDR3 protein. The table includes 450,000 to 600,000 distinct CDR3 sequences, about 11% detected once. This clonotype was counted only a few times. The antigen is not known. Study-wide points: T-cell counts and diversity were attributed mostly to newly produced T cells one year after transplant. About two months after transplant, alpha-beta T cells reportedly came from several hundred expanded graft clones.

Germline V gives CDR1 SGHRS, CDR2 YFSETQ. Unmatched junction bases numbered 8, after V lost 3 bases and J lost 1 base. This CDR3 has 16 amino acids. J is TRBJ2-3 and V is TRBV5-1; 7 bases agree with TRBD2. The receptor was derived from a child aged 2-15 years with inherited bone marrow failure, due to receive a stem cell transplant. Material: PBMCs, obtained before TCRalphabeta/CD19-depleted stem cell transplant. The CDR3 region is CASSSYPGLRTDTQYF. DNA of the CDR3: TGCGCCAGCAGCTCCTATCCGGGACTACGCACAGATACGCAGTATTTT. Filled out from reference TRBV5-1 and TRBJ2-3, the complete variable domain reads KAGVTQTPRYLIKTRGQQVTLSCSPISGHRSVSWYQQTPGQGLQFLFEYFSETQRNKGNFPGRFSGRQFSNSRSEMNVSTLELGDSALYLCASSSYPGLRTDTQYFGPGTRLTVL.